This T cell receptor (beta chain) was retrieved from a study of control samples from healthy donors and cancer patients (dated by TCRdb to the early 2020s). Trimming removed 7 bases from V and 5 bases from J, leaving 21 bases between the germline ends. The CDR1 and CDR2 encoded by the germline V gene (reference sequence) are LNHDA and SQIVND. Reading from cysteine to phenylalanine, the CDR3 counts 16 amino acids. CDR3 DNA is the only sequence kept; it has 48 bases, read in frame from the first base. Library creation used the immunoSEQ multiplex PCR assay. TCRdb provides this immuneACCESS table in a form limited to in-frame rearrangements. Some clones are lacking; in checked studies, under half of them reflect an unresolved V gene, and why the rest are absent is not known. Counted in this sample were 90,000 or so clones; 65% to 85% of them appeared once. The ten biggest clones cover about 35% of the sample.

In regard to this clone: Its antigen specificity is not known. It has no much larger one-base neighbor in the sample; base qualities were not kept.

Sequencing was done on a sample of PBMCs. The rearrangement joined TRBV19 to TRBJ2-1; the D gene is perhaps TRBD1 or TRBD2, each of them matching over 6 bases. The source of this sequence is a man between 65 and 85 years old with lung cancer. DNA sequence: TGTGCCAGTACCTATAGGATGGGGGGCTGGAACAATGAGCAGTTCTTC. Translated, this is CASTYRMGGWNNEQFF.